Following are 5 T cell receptor beta chains from one sample sequenced in a study of shared clonotypes between healthy human individuals. Repertoires were generated with immunoSEQ multiplex PCR, while TCRdb's copy carries only in-frame clones and drops some. The data hold some 1,100,000 clones, with around 78% observed a single time. What was sequenced was memory CD4+ T cells from PBMCs. As to subset: CD45RA-negative fraction. All receptors come from a man between 18 and 29 years old in good health. Some clones in this sample may be carry-over from other donors' samples.

V and J are TRBV4-2 and TRBJ2-1; maybe TRBD2 (6 bases). Deletions cut 0 bases from V and 7 bases from J, with 16 bases between. In germline, CDR1 is LGHNA, CDR2 YNFKEQ. The CDR3 consists of 16 residues. Here the CDR3 reads CASSQEYRGILNEQFF. CDR3 nucleotide sequence: TGTGCCAGCAGCCAAGAGTACCGGGGGATATTGAATGAGCAGTTCTTC.

V gene TRBV6-1 combines with J gene TRBJ1-5; TRBD1 aligns across 9 bases. CDR1 and CDR2 (germline): MNHNS, SASEGT. The CDR3 totals 15 residues. After removal of 6 bases from V and 6 bases from J, the junction contained 9 bases not matched to a gene. For the CDR3, the DNA is TGTGCCAGCAGCGCCGGACAGGGGAACGGTCAGCCCCAGCATTTT. Protein sequence: CASSAGQGNGQPQHF.

This chain's CDR3 is CASSEAKAGRDGNTF. The CDR3 nucleotides are TGTGCCAGCAGTGAAGCTAAGGCAGGGCGGGATGGGAACACCTTC. The chain uses TRBV6-1 and TRBJ1-2; the D gene is possibly TRBD1 (5 bases). The V end was cut by 0 bases, the J end by 12 bases, with 20 bases between. Germline V CDR1 and CDR2: MNHNS, SASEGT. The CDR3 extends over 15 amino acids.

The chain carries TRBV27 and TRBJ1-5; tentative D call: TRBD1 (5 bases). V lost 0 bases to trimming and J lost 13 bases, with 13 bases between them. The CDR3 covers 13 residues. Looked up from germline, CDR1 is MNHEY and CDR2 is SMNVEV (reference sequence). CDR3 loop: CASSLSKQAAQHF. CDR3 sequence (DNA): TGTGCCAGCAGTTTATCGAAACAGGCGGCTCAGCATTTT.

The sample holds one count of this clone. The chain employs TRBV9 and TRBJ2-1, with a weak D call TRBD1 (6 bases). CDR1 and CDR2 from the germline V gene are SGDLS and YYNGEE. Trimming took 0 bases from V and 1 from J, leaving 14 bases between them. This CDR3 has 17 amino acids. DNA for the CDR3: TGTGCCAGCAGCGTAGGTGGGGGCGTCAGATCCTACAATGAGCAGTTCTTC. This encodes CASSVGGGVRSYNEQFF.